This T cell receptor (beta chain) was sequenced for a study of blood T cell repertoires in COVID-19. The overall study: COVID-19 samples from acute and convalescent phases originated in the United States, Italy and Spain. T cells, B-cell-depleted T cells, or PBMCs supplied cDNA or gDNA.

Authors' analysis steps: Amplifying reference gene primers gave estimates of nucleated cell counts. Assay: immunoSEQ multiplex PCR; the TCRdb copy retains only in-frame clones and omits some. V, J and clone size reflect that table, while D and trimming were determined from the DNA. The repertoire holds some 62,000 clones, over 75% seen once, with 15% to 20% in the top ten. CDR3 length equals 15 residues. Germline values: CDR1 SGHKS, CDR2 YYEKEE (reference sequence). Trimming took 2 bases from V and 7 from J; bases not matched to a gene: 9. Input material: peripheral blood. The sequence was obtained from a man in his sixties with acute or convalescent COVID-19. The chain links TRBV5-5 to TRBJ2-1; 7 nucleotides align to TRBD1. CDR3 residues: CASSFGILQGNEQFF. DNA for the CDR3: TGTGCCAGCAGCTTCGGAATACTACAGGGGAATGAGCAGTTCTTC.